This T cell receptor (beta chain) was sequenced in a study of T-cell memory formation after mild COVID-19. Study results and limitations: In pre-infection memory, a portion of responding clones appeared, which suggested that cross-reactive memory joined.

The sample holds a few counts of this clonotype. Antigen: not known. The germline V and J ends were trimmed by 1 base and 2 bases, with 8 bases remaining between them. The germline V gene has CDR1 MGHRA and CDR2 YSYEKL. The CDR3 length is 14 residues. TCRdb ran MiXCR on the 5' RACE reads and lists one entry per CDR3 protein. The sample holds 150,000 to 200,000 distinct CDR3 sequences, about 20% seen once. V usage is TRBV4-1 and J usage is TRBJ1-2; tentative D call: TRBD1 (5 bases). This TCR was sampled from an adult woman who had mild COVID-19 (a few samples of this study predate the infection). Cell type and time point are not known. The source material was PBMCs or a T cell subset sorted from them (not recorded which). The CDR3 coding sequence is TGCGCCAGCAGCCAAGTACAGGAGAACTATGGCTACACCTTC. Protein: CASSQVQENYGYTF.